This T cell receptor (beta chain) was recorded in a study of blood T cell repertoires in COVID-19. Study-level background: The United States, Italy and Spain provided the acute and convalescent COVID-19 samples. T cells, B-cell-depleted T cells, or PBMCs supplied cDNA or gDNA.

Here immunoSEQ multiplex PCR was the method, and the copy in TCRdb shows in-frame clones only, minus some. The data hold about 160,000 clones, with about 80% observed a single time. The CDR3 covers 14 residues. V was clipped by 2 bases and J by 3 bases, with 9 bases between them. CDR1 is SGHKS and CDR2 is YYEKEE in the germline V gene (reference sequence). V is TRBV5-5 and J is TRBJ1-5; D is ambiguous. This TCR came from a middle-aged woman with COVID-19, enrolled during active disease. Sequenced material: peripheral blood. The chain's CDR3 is CASSFGGHNQPQHF. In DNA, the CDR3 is TGTGCCAGCAGCTTTGGAGGGCACAATCAGCCCCAGCATTTT. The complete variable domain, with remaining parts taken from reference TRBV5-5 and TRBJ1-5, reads DAGVTQSPTHLIKTRGQQVTLRCSPISGHKSVSWYQQVLGQGPQFIFQYYEKEERGRGNFPDRFSARQFPNYSSELNVNALLLGDSALYLCASSFGGHNQPQHFGDGTRLSIL.